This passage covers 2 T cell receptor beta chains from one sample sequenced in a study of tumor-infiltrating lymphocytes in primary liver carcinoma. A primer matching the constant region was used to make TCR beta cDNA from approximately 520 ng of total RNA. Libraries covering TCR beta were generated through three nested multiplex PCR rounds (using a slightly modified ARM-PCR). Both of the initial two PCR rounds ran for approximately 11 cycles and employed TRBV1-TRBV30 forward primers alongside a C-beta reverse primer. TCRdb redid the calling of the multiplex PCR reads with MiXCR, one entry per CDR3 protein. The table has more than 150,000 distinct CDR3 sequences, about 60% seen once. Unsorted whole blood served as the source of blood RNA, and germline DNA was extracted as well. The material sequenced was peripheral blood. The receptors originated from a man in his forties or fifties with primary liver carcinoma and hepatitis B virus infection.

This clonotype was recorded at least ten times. In nucleotides, the CDR3 is TGTGCCAGCAGCTACCGGATACACGAGCAGTACTTC. This translates into CASSYRIHEQYF. The rearrangement links TRBV11-2 to TRBJ2-7; D is uncertain. CDR3 size: 12 residues. The V end lost 4 bases, the J end lost 5 bases, and 9 bases lay between the germline ends. Germline loops: CDR1 SGHAT, CDR2 FQNNGV.

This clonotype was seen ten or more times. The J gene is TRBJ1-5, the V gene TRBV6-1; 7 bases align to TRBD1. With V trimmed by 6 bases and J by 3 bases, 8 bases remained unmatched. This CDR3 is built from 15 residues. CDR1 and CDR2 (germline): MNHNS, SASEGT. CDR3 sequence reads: CASRLDRVDNQPQHF. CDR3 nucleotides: TGTGCCAGCAGATTAGACAGGGTTGACAATCAGCCCCAGCATTTT.